The 20 T cell receptor beta chains below were found in one sample sequenced in a study of human T cells and chemical hapten exposure. Described time point: patch test 3, about 24 weeks after DPC sensitization. Treatment specified: therapeutic diphenylcyclopropenone sensitization with weekly scalp DPC. Sequencing started from total RNA isolated from unfractionated whole blood. TCRdb used MiXCR to reprocess the RACE reads, holding one entry per CDR3 protein. The data show tens of thousands of distinct CDR3 sequences, over 7.5% seen once. Sequenced material: whole blood, taken in connection with sensitization to the hapten diphenylcyclopropenone (DPC). The receptors here all came from a man aged 50 to 60 with alopecia areata. Some clones in this sample may be carry-over from other donors' samples.

This clonotype was seen ten or more times. This chain links TRBV4-1 with TRBJ1-1, with D hard to call. V was shortened by 3 bases and J by 0 bases, with 8 bases between the two germline ends. Germline CDR1 reads MGHRA; CDR2 reads YSYEKL. The CDR3 sequence is 14 residues long. The CDR3 region is CASSQTRMNTEAFF. The DNA of the CDR3 is TGCGCCAGCAGCCAGACACGGATGAACACTGAAGCTTTCTTT.

V usage is TRBV7-2 and J usage is TRBJ1-6, with a possible D match to TRBD1 (5 bases). V was shortened by 1 base and J by 6 bases, with 13 bases between the two germline ends. CDR1 and CDR2 (germline): SGHTA, FQGNSA. The CDR3 runs 16 residues. In nucleotides, the CDR3 is TGTGCCAGCAGCTTAGTGGTAGGGGCGGCTAATTCACCCCTCCACTTT. It is translated as CASSLVVGAANSPLHF. The whole variable domain, remainder taken from reference TRBV7-2 and TRBJ1-6, is GAGVSQSPSNKVTEKGKDVELRCDPISGHTALYWYRQSLGQGLEFLIYFQGNSAPDKSGLPSDRFSAERTGGSVSTLTIQRTQQEDSAVYLCASSLVVGAANSPLHFGNGTRLTVT.

The rearrangement uses TRBV20-1 and TRBJ2-7; 9 nucleotides line up with TRBD1. With 5 bases clipped from V and 5 bases from J, the junction kept 7 bases outside the gene matches. CDR1 and CDR2 (germline): DFQATT, SNEGSKA (reference sequence). The CDR3 totals 13 residues. The CDR3 DNA reads as TGCAGTGCTGGGGGACAGGGATCGGACGAGCAGTACTTC. Translated: CSAGGQGSDEQYF.

This clonotype appeared a few times. The gene calls are TRBV10-3 and TRBJ2-5; 7 bases are a match to TRBD1. Trimming cost V 6 bases and J 2 bases; bases outside gene matches: 3. The CDR3 covers 13 residues. The germline CDR1 and CDR2 sequences are ENHRY and SYGVKD. The CDR3 DNA follows: TGTGCCATCAGCCCGGGACAGCAAGAGACCCAGTACTTC. This translates into CAISPGQQETQYF.

This clonotype was found a few times. DNA of the CDR3: TGCGCCAGCAGCTTCGGAAACAGGGCGACTGAAGCTTTCTTT. Translated, it gives CASSFGNRATEAFF. The rearrangement uses TRBV5-1 and TRBJ1-1; D is possibly TRBD1 (6 bases). The CDR3 length is 14 residues. Germline loops: CDR1 SGHRS, CDR2 YFSETQ. V lost 2 bases to trimming and J lost 5 bases, with 13 bases between them.

The chain employs TRBV28 and TRBJ1-6; possible D gene TRBD1, 5 bases. The CDR3 is 16 amino acids. Germline V gene sequence: CDR1 MDHEN, CDR2 SYDVKM. V was shortened by 4 bases and J by 4 bases, with 14 bases between the two germline ends. The chain's CDR3 is CASSSPGTTYNSPLHF. CDR3 bases: TGTGCCAGCAGTTCCCCCGGGACGACATATAATTCACCCCTCCACTTT.

The V and J genes are TRBV20-1 and TRBJ2-7; D perhaps matches TRBD1 (6 bases). Trimming removed 1 base at V and 7 bases at J, with 20 bases between. The germline CDR1 and CDR2 sequences are DFQATT and SNEGSKA (reference sequence). This CDR3 is built from 15 residues. CDR3 sequence: CSARGPWTVQAEQYF. DNA of the CDR3: TGCAGTGCTAGAGGACCCTGGACAGTCCAAGCGGAGCAGTACTTC.

This clonotype has at least ten counts. CDR3 residues: CSVGYTGATYEQYF. The DNA of the CDR3 is TGCAGCGTTGGCTATACCGGGGCCACCTACGAGCAGTACTTC. The chain couples TRBV29-1 to TRBJ2-7; D is possibly TRBD1 or TRBD2 (5 bases each). Germline CDR1 reads SQVTM; CDR2 reads ANQGSEA. This CDR3 region has 14 residues. Trimming left V 4 bases short and J 2 bases short, with 15 bases between.

This clonotype was detected many times. The rearrangement links TRBV6-2 or TRBV6-3 to TRBJ2-3; 10 bases align to TRBD2. CDR1 and CDR2 from the germline V gene are MNHEY and SVGEGT. The junction had 7 bases not matched to a gene; V was cut back by 5 bases and J by 8 bases. The CDR3 loop spans 14 amino acids. The CDR3 nucleotides are TGTGCCAGCAGTCCGCGACTAGCGGGCGGTACGCAGTATTTT. The encoded protein is CASSPRLAGGTQYF.

This clonotype was counted at least ten times. The chain uses TRBV6-2 or TRBV6-3 and TRBJ1-1; tentatively, D is TRBD1 (5 bases). The germline V and J ends were trimmed by 7 bases and 1 base, with 16 bases remaining between them. CDR1 MNHEY and CDR2 SVGEGT come from the germline V gene. CDR3 length: 15 amino acids. As DNA, the CDR3 is TGTGCCAGCACCCACCCCGGCGGGGCGAACACTGAAGCTTTCTTT. Translating gives CASTHPGGANTEAFF.

CDR3 nucleotides: TGTGCCAGCAGTGAACCGGGACAGGGTGAGCAGTACTTC. Amino acids: CASSEPGQGEQYF. The V gene is TRBV28, the J gene TRBJ2-7; 9 bases are shared with TRBD1. The CDR3 consists of 13 residues. The junction had 6 bases not matched to a gene; V was cut back by 5 bases and J by 7 bases. CDR1 and CDR2 from the germline V gene are MDHEN and SYDVKM.

This clonotype was observed a few times. V is TRBV29-1 and J is TRBJ2-2; 8 nucleotides match TRBD2. Germline loops: CDR1 SQVTM, CDR2 ANQGSEA. CDR3 length: 15 residues. Trimming took 5 bases from V and 3 from J; bases not matched to a gene: 8. CDR3 DNA: TGCAGCGTTATAGAGCGGGAGACGCACACCGGGGAGCTGTTTTTT. The encoded protein is CSVIERETHTGELFF.

The chain couples TRBV28 to TRBJ2-3; TRBD2 matches 10 bases. The CDR3 has 12 amino acids. Germline assignment: CDR1 MDHEN and CDR2 SYDVKM. V shed 2 bases, J shed 15 bases, and the junction held 5 bases outside the gene matches. The CDR3 is CASSLGTSALYF. DNA for the CDR3: TGTGCCAGCAGTTTAGGGACTAGCGCCCTATATTTT.

The rearrangement joins TRBV21-1 to TRBJ2-7; the tabulated D call, TRBD1, remains unverified against the DNA. TRBV21-1 is described as a pseudogene. There are 13 residues in the CDR3. The CDR3 nucleotides read TGTGCCAGCAGGGGGGGCTGTAGGGACGAGCAGTACTTC. This codes for CASRGGCRDEQYF.

This clonotype was seen a few times. The genes are TRBV6-2 or TRBV6-3 and TRBJ2-5; TRBD2 is a possible D gene (5 bases). The germline gives CDR1 MNHEY, CDR2 SVGEGT. Between the trimmed V and J ends, which lost 5 bases and 2 bases, there was a span of 21 bases. CDR3 length: 17 residues. CDR3 bases: TGTGCCAGCAGTAAACGGATGGACTCGAGACGGCAAGAGACCCAGTACTTC. It is translated as CASSKRMDSRRQETQYF.

This clonotype has more than one count but fewer than ten. The genes are TRBV29-1 and TRBJ1-4, with D perhaps TRBD1 (6 bases). The CDR3 consists of 14 residues. The V gene's germline CDR1 is SQVTM and CDR2 ANQGSEA. V dropped 7 bases and J dropped 3 bases, with 15 bases sitting between them. CDR3 sequence reads: CSALLGGSNEKLFF. In DNA, the CDR3 is TGCAGCGCTCTACTTGGGGGCTCTAATGAAAAACTGTTTTTT.

This clonotype was picked up many times. The V and J genes are TRBV30 and TRBJ2-5, with 14 bases aligning to TRBD2. Germline V gives CDR1 GTSNPN, CDR2 SVGIG (reference sequence). This CDR3 has 13 residues. This chain's CDR3 is CAAKGLAGAAQYF. CDR3 coding DNA: TGTGCAGCTAAGGGACTAGCGGGAGCGGCCCAGTACTTC.

This clonotype was seen only once. The V and J genes are TRBV25-1 and TRBJ2-3; the D is unclear. CDR1 is MGHDK and CDR2 is SYGVNS in the germline V gene. The V end was cut by 3 bases, the J end by 5 bases, with 18 bases between. The CDR3 runs to 16 residues. The CDR3 reads CASSDPLDAFIDTQYF. The DNA of the CDR3 is TGTGCCAGCAGTGACCCCCTAGATGCTTTTATAGATACGCAGTATTTT.

The chain employs TRBV5-4 and TRBJ2-2, with a possible D match to TRBD1 (6 bases). Trimming removed 4 bases from V and 0 bases from J, with 13 bases in between. Germline V lookup: CDR1 SGHNT, CDR2 YYREEE (reference sequence). CDR3 size: 16 residues. The CDR3 DNA is TGTGCCAGCAGCAACCGCAGGGGTTCGAACACCGGGGAGCTGTTTTTT. Protein sequence: CASSNRRGSNTGELFF.

The table lists this clonotype with a few counts. The V call is TRBV10-3, the J call TRBJ2-7; maybe TRBD1 (5 bases). V dropped 7 bases and J dropped 4 bases, with 11 bases sitting between them. The CDR3 spans 12 residues. Looked up from germline, CDR1 is ENHRY and CDR2 is SYGVKD. CDR3 sequence reads: CAIKDISYEQYF. The CDR3 DNA follows: TGTGCCATCAAGGACATATCGTACGAGCAGTACTTC.